This T cell receptor (beta chain) emerged from a study of T-cell memory formation after mild COVID-19. Overall study findings and caveats: Shrinking CD4+ clones resided mostly in CM and EM, and CD8+ ones in EMRA. Contracting clones, day 15 to 85, had balanced CD4/CD8, and later expanders favored CD4+.

This clonotype was found many times. Antigen: not known. With constant-segment primers, 5'RACE yielded cDNA libraries of TCR alpha and TCR beta that carried sample barcodes and UMIs. TCRdb ran MiXCR on the 5' RACE reads and lists one entry per CDR3 protein. The sample includes around 530,000 distinct CDR3 sequences, about a fifth seen only once; the top ten take roughly 8.3%. Source material: PBMCs or a T cell subset sorted from them (not recorded which). This clonotype was sampled from an adult woman who had mild COVID-19 (a few samples of this study predate the infection). Cell type and time point are not known.

The CDR3 spells CASSLLPGSYEQYF. The CDR3 DNA reads TGCGCCAGCAGCTTGCTCCCCGGATCCTACGAGCAGTACTTC. The V call is TRBV5-1, the J call TRBJ2-7; no clear D. The V gene lost 1 base and the J gene lost 1 base, with 9 bases spanning the gap. This CDR3 spans 14 amino acids. Germline-derived CDR1 and CDR2 are SGHRS and YFSETQ.